This T cell receptor beta chain was profiled in a study of shared clonotypes between healthy human individuals. Libraries were prepared by immunoSEQ multiplex PCR; TCRdb keeps only in-frame clonotypes and omits some of them. In the table there are 650,000 to 800,000 clones, around 70% of which are singletons. Germline V gene sequence: CDR1 SGHVS, CDR2 FNYEAQ. The CDR3 spans 13 residues. Trimming removed 5 bases from V and 6 bases from J, with 13 bases in between. V usage is TRBV7-6 and J usage is TRBJ1-1; D is unresolved. The sequence was obtained from a woman aged 30 to 39 in good health. The sequencing input was memory CD4+ T cells sorted from blood. Described subset: CD45RA-negative fraction. CDR3 sequence (DNA): TGTGCCAGCAGCCTAATCGGCCCTTCTGAAGCTTTCTTT. Its protein is CASSLIGPSEAFF.